Below, one TCR beta chain is given with its context. The sample belongs to a study of blood T cells in healthy people across ages. The CDR3 is 13 amino acids. The V segment lost 6 bases and the J segment 4 bases; nucleotides outside the gene matches: 7. The germline V gene encodes CDR1 SQVTM and CDR2 ANQGSEA. Sample-barcoded 5' priming and a J-beta primer mix drove a second PCR of about 6 to 11 cycles. TCRdb recomputed calls from the 5' RACE reads with MiXCR, one row per CDR3 protein. The table includes about 780,000 distinct CDR3 sequences, more than 35% detected once. This TCR was sampled from a man older than 75 in good health. The sequenced sample consisted of blood. J is TRBJ1-2 and V is TRBV29-1; 8 bases are a match to TRBD1. The CDR3 DNA reads as TGCAGCGTCGATGGACAGGGTGCCTATGGCTACACCTTC. Amino acids: CSVDGQGAYGYTF.